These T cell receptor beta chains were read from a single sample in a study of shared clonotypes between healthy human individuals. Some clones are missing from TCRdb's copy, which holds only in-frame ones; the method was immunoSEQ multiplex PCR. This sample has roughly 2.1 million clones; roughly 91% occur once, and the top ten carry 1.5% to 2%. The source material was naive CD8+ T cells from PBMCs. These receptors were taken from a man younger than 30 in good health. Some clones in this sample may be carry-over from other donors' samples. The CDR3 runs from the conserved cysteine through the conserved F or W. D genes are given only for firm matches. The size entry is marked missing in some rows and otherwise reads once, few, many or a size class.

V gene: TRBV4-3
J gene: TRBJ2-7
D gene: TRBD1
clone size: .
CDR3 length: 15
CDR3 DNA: TGCGCCAGCAGCCAAGACTACAGGGGGGACTACGAGCAGTACTTC
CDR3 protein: CASSQDYRGDYEQYF

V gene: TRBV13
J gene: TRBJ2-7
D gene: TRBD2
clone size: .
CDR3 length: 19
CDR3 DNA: TGTGCCAGCAGCTTCGCATACGGGGGAACTAGCGGGAGGGCCTTAGAGCAGTACTTC
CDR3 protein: CASSFAYGGTSGRALEQYF

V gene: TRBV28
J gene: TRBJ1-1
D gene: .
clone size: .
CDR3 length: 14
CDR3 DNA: TGTGCCAGCAGTTTATATGTTTTGAGCACTGAAGCTTTCTTT
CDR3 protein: CASSLYVLSTEAFF

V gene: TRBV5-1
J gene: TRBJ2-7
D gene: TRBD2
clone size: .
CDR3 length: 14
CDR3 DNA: TGCGCCAGCACCCCTGGCGGGGGGCGCGACGAGCAGTACTTC
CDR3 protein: CASTPGGGRDEQYF

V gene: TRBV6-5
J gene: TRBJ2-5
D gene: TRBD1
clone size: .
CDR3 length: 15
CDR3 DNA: TGTGCCAGCAGTTACGGGGACAGGAACCAAGAGACCCAGTACTTC
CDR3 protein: CASSYGDRNQETQYF

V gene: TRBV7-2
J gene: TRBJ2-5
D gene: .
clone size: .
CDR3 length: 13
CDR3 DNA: TGTGCCAGCACCTCATTTAGGTCCGGGGCCCAGTACTTC
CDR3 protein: CASTSFRSGAQYF

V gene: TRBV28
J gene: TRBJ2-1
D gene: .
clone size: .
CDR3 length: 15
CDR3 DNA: TGTGCCAGCAGCTCAGACTCGAGCTCCTACAATGAGCAGTTCTTC
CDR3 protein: CASSSDSSSYNEQFF

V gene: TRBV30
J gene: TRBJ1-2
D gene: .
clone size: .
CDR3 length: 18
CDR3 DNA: TGTGCCTGGAGCACCCCCGAGGAAGCGGCTATGACTAACTATGGCTACACCTTC
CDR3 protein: CAWSTPEEAAMTNYGYTF

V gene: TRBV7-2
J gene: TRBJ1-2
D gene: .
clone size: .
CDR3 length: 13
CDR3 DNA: TGTGCCAGCAGCTCCAGCCCTCGGCGAGGCTACACCTTC
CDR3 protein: CASSSSPRRGYTF

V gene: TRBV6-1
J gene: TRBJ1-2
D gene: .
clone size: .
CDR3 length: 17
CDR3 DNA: TGTGCCAGCAGTGATTGGTCAGGGGTGAGGTCTAACTATGGCTACACCTTC
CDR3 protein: CASSDWSGVRSNYGYTF

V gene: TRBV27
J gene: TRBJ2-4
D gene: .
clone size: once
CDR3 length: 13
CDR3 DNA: TGTGCCAGCAGTTTCTCGTACAAAAACATTCAGTACTTC
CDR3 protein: CASSFSYKNIQYF

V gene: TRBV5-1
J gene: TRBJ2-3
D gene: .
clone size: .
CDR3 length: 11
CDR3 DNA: TGCGCCAGCAGCGCCACAGATACGCAGTATTTT
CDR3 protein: CASSATDTQYF

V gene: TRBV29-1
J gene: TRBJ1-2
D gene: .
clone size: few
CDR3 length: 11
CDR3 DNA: TGCAGCGTTGAGTCGGTTGACGGCTACACCTTC
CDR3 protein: CSVESVDGYTF

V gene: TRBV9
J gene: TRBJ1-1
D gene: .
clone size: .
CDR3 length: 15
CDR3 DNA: TGTGCCAGCAGCGTGGGGGGGAATTTGAACACTGAAGCTTTCTTT
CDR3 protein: CASSVGGNLNTEAFF

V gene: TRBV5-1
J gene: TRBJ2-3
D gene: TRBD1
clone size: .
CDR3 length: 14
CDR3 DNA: TGCGCCAGCAGCGCCAGGACAGGGTCAGATACGCAGTATTTT
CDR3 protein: CASSARTGSDTQYF

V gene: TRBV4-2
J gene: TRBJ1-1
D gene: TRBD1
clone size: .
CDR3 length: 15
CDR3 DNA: TGTGCCAGCAGCCAAGTTCAGGGGGCATACACTGAAGCTTTCTTT
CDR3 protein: CASSQVQGAYTEAFF

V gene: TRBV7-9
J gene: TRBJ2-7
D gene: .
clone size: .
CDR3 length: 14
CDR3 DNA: TGTGCCAGCAGCTCAGGGACCGGAGGCAACGAGCAGTACTTC
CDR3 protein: CASSSGTGGNEQYF

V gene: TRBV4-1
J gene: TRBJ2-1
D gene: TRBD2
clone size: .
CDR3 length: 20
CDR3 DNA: TGCGCCAGCAGCCAGGGACCTGGGACTAGCGGGAGGAGGGGCTACAATGAGCAGTTCTTC
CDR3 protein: CASSQGPGTSGRRGYNEQFF